Here is one T cell receptor (beta chain) with its context. Its antigen is not identified. Sequencing used immunoSEQ multiplex PCR; TCRdb keeps in-frame clones, though not all of them. The data hold 90,000 to 150,000 clones, with 80% to 90% observed a single time. The sample originates from a study of OX40 agonist ivuxolimab in advanced cancers. At the level of the study: Of the participants, approximately 36% had some prior anti-PD-1, anti-PD-L1 or anti-CTLA-4 therapy, which was allowed.

Regarding the study as a whole: In the expanded peripheral T cells, antigen specificity was never determined. Dosing at 0.1 to 3.0 mg/kg was accompanied by clonal expansion of CD4+ and CD8+ blood T cells by week 6.

V lost 2 bases and J lost 4, with 14 bases in between. CDR3 length: 14 amino acids. The germline V gene encodes CDR1 GTSNPN and CDR2 SVGIG (reference sequence). Sequencing was performed on CD4+ or CD8+ T cells sorted from blood, taken in a trial of the OX40 agonist ivuxolimab. This TCR came from an adult with an advanced solid tumor such as melanoma, head and neck, liver or kidney cancer. This chain links TRBV30 with TRBJ1-1; perhaps TRBD1 as D (6 bases). The CDR3 spells CAWSPGPRGTEAFF. The CDR3 nucleotides read TGTGCCTGGAGTCCGGGCCCCAGGGGCACTGAAGCTTTCTTT. The full variable domain, in which reference TRBV30 and TRBJ1-1 provide the parts outside the CDR3, is SQTIHQWPATLVQPVGSPLSLECTVEGTSNPNLYWYRQAAGRGLQLLFYSVGIGQISSEVPQNLSASRPQDRQFILSSKKLLLSDSGFYLCAWSPGPRGTEAFFGQGTRLTVV.